These 23 T cell receptor beta chains were all obtained from the same sample, sequenced in a study of shared clonotypes between healthy human individuals. The assay was immunoSEQ multiplex PCR, and TCRdb's table has in-frame clones only and misses some. The sample lists about 2,100,000 clones; 85% to 95% were seen once. Naive CD8 cells were CD45RO-negative, positively selected for CCR7, excluding terminally differentiated effector memory CD45RA+ cells. Sequenced: naive CD8+ T cells from PBMCs. The receptor set was obtained from a man in his late teens or twenties in good health. Some clones in this sample may be carry-over from other donors' samples.

The gene calls are TRBV10-2 and TRBJ2-1; D gene ambiguous. The V and J ends lost 6 bases and 0 bases respectively, with 3 bases between them. CDR1 and CDR2 from the germline V gene are WSHSY and SAAADI. CDR3 length: 12 amino acids. The CDR3 DNA is TGCGCCAGCAGGAGCTCCTACAATGAGCAGTTCTTC. It specifies CASRSSYNEQFF.

The V and J genes are TRBV10-3 and TRBJ2-3, with 8 bases matching TRBD2. V gave up 0 bases and J gave up 6 bases; unmatched junction bases: 11. Germline assignment: CDR1 ENHRY and CDR2 SYGVKD. This CDR3 has 17 amino acids. The CDR3, as DNA: TGTGCCATCAGTGAGTCCCCTGTAGCGGGAACGGGGGATACGCAGTATTTT. It codes for CAISESPVAGTGDTQYF.

The rearrangement joins TRBV5-6 to TRBJ2-7; D remains unclear. The germline V and J ends were trimmed by 0 bases and 7 bases, with 11 bases remaining between them. The germline V gene has CDR1 SGHDT and CDR2 YYEEEE. This CDR3 has 13 amino acids. This chain's CDR3 is CASSLESVWEQYF. The CDR3 DNA sequence: TGTGCCAGCAGCTTGGAATCGGTCTGGGAGCAGTACTTC.

This rearrangement joins TRBV27 to TRBJ2-3; D ambiguous. Germline lookup yields CDR1 MNHEY and CDR2 SMNVEV (reference sequence). The CDR3 length is 13 residues. V was clipped by 3 bases and J by 6 bases, with 10 bases between them. DNA for the CDR3: TGTGCCAGCAGTTTGGCTTTTATGGATACGCAGTATTTT. The encoded protein is CASSLAFMDTQYF.

The CDR3 protein is CATRRGAVSGNTIYF. The CDR3 nucleotides are TGTGCCACCCGTCGGGGGGCCGTCTCTGGAAACACCATATATTTT. This chain links TRBV28 with TRBJ1-3; weak D call: TRBD1 (6 bases). CDR3 length equals 15 residues. Per germline, CDR1 MDHEN and CDR2 SYDVKM. The V end lost 10 bases, the J end lost 0 bases, and 16 bases lay between the germline ends.

The chain combines TRBV28 with TRBJ2-3; D is unresolved. This CDR3 is built from 12 residues. V lost 6 bases to trimming and J lost 5 bases, with 9 bases between them. The germline gives CDR1 MDHEN, CDR2 SYDVKM. CDR3: CASRIGIDTQYF. As DNA, the CDR3 is TGTGCCAGCAGGATTGGAATAGATACGCAGTATTTT.

This sequence joins TRBV9 and TRBJ1-4, with 10 bases lining up with TRBD1. In germline, CDR1 is SGDLS, CDR2 YYNGEE. This CDR3 has 14 amino acids. V lost 3 bases and J lost 7; bases outside the gene matches: 3. This CDR3 is CASSGGDRGEKLFF. In DNA form, the CDR3 reads TGTGCCAGCAGCGGAGGGGACAGGGGTGAAAAACTGTTTTTT.

The rearrangement links TRBV4-1 to TRBJ2-7; TRBD2 matches at 9 bases. This CDR3 spans 15 amino acids. Germline V gives CDR1 MGHRA, CDR2 YSYEKL. Trimming took 3 bases from V and 1 from J; bases not matched to a gene: 4. The CDR3 sequence: CASSHGLASSYEQYF. Here the CDR3 DNA reads TGCGCCAGCAGCCACGGACTAGCGTCTTCCTACGAGCAGTACTTC.

The chain carries TRBV27 and TRBJ2-5; D is undetermined. The CDR3 runs 14 residues. With 0 bases removed from V and 0 bases from J, the gap between germline ends came to 5 bases. CDR1 is MNHEY, CDR2 SMNVEV, per germline (reference sequence). The CDR3 coding sequence is TGTGCCAGCAGTTTATCCCAGTACCAAGAGACCCAGTACTTC. Residues: CASSLSQYQETQYF.

The CDR3 sequence: CASSYPGSGELFF. The CDR3 bases are TGTGCCAGCAGTTACCCGGGGTCCGGGGAGCTGTTTTTT. The V call is TRBV6-5, the J call TRBJ2-2; possible D gene TRBD2, 5 bases. Looked up from germline, CDR1 is MNHEY and CDR2 is SVGAGI. This CDR3 is built from 13 residues. Trimming shortened V by 2 bases and J by 6 bases, and 7 bases separated the two germline ends.

The chain employs TRBV27 and TRBJ2-2; 7 bases map to TRBD2. There are 14 residues in the CDR3. Trimming removed 6 bases from V and 2 bases from J; junction bases left unmatched: 3. Germline V lookup: CDR1 MNHEY, CDR2 SMNVEV (reference sequence). In DNA form, the CDR3 reads TGTGCCAGCAGAAGCGGGGTAAACACCGGGGAGCTGTTTTTT. Amino acid sequence: CASRSGVNTGELFF.

This CDR3 is CASSLSGVGDTEAFF. The CDR3 coding sequence is TGTGCCAGCAGTTTATCCGGGGTCGGGGACACTGAAGCTTTCTTT. The chain links TRBV28 to TRBJ1-1; no clear D. The CDR3 loop spans 15 amino acids. V was clipped by 1 base and J by 3 bases, with 12 bases between them. CDR1 and CDR2 from the germline V gene are MDHEN and SYDVKM.

This chain uses TRBV7-2 with TRBJ2-3; D is unresolved. The CDR3 totals 15 residues. Trimming left V 1 base short and J 3 bases short, with 11 bases between. The germline gives CDR1 SGHTA, CDR2 FQGNSA. DNA of the CDR3: TGTGCCAGCAGCTTAGGTTGGGTCCGGACAGATACGCAGTATTTT. Translated, it gives CASSLGWVRTDTQYF.

The CDR3: CASSYGGGNTEAFF. In nucleotides, the CDR3 is TGTGCCAGCAGCTACGGAGGGGGAAACACTGAAGCTTTCTTT. The chain recombines TRBV27 with TRBJ1-1, with a weak D call TRBD1 (6 bases). Germline lookup yields CDR1 MNHEY and CDR2 SMNVEV (reference sequence). V was pared by 6 bases and J by 2 bases, with 13 bases between. The CDR3 has 14 residues.

The chain links TRBV6-5 to TRBJ2-7, with 10 bases lining up with TRBD2. Germline V lookup: CDR1 MNHEY, CDR2 SVGAGI. J gave up 5 bases and V 0 bases, and 4 bases lay outside the gene matches. CDR3 size: 15 residues. CDR3 protein: CASSYSFLAGDEQYF. CDR3 nucleotide sequence: TGTGCCAGCAGTTACTCGTTTCTAGCGGGAGACGAGCAGTACTTC.

This clone has only one observation. The chain couples TRBV7-6 to TRBJ2-5, with D unresolved. The germline CDR1 and CDR2 sequences are SGHVS and FNYEAQ. V lost 2 bases, J lost 5 bases, and 9 bases lay in between. This CDR3 has 13 amino acids. The CDR3 nucleotides are TGTGCCAGCAGCTTAAGGGCCGGTGAGACCCAGTACTTC. Protein: CASSLRAGETQYF.

This sequence joins TRBV19 and TRBJ2-3; D remains ambiguous. CDR3 length equals 14 residues. With 1 base removed from V and 2 bases from J, the gap between germline ends came to 7 bases. Germline values: CDR1 LNHDA, CDR2 SQIVND (reference sequence). CDR3 DNA sequence: TGTGCCAGTAGTATAGTTGCTCCCACAGATACGCAGTATTTT. Its protein product is CASSIVAPTDTQYF.

The V gene is TRBV27, the J gene TRBJ2-7; D gene unclear. This CDR3 region has 14 residues. Germline values: CDR1 MNHEY, CDR2 SMNVEV (reference sequence). V gave up 3 bases and J gave up 0 bases, with 9 bases separating them. CDR3 region: CASSFFADSYEQYF. CDR3 nucleotides: TGTGCCAGCAGTTTCTTTGCAGACTCCTACGAGCAGTACTTC.

A single count supports this clone. The V and J genes are TRBV9 and TRBJ2-1, with D possibly being TRBD1 (6 bases). Trimming took 3 bases from V and 3 from J, leaving 19 bases between them. Germline lookup yields CDR1 SGDLS and CDR2 YYNGEE. This CDR3 spans 17 amino acids. The CDR3 spells CASSANRQGIDYNEQFF. CDR3 bases: TGTGCCAGCAGCGCGAATCGGCAGGGGATAGACTACAATGAGCAGTTCTTC.

This chain connects TRBV20-1 to TRBJ2-7; D is unclear. The CDR3 runs to 11 residues. V lost 0 bases, J lost 9 bases, and 9 bases lay in between. Germline V gene data show CDR1 as DFQATT and CDR2 as SNEGSKA (reference sequence). The CDR3 sequence: CSARDLGLQYF. CDR3 nucleotide sequence: TGCAGTGCTAGAGATCTCGGTCTGCAGTACTTC.

This chain links TRBV5-8 with TRBJ2-2; D gene ambiguous. The CDR3 loop spans 15 amino acids. CDR1 and CDR2 (germline): SGHTS, YDEGEE. Trimming cost V 10 bases and J 1 base, with 17 bases left between them. The CDR3 region has the DNA TGTGCCTGCCGCGAGATGGCTTTGAACACCGGGGAGCTGTTTTTT. Translation: CACREMALNTGELFF.

This clone was counted once. The rearrangement uses TRBV9 and TRBJ2-7, with 8 positions matching TRBD2. With 2 bases clipped from V and 4 bases from J, the junction kept 8 bases outside the gene matches. The germline V gene has CDR1 SGDLS and CDR2 YYNGEE. The CDR3 has 15 amino acids. The DNA for the CDR3 is TGTGCCAGCAGCGTGGGACTAGTGGATCATTACGAGCAGTACTTC. This sequence encodes CASSVGLVDHYEQYF.

The V gene is TRBV5-1, the J gene TRBJ2-6; 9 bases are shared with TRBD2. The V segment lost 5 bases and the J segment 2 bases; nucleotides outside the gene matches: 2. Germline loops: CDR1 SGHRS, CDR2 YFSETQ. CDR3 size: 15 residues. As DNA, the CDR3 is TGCGCCAGCAGAGCGGGGGGACCTGGGGCCAACGTCCTGACTTTC. This codes for CASRAGGPGANVLTF.